This TCR beta chain was found in a study of post-analysis software for immune sequencing data. Findings of the study overall: Controls had lower frequencies than patients of about five TRBV segments, which included TRBV5-6, TRBV5-1 and TRBV20-1.

This clonotype was picked up a small number of times. Its antigen is still unknown. Unique-molecular-identifier-tagged TCR beta cDNA libraries were used. MiXCR, applied by TCRdb to the PCR reads, yields one record per CDR3 protein. The sample lists more than 500,000 distinct CDR3 sequences; around 36% were seen once. The CDR3 covers 15 residues. Trimming took off 1 base at V and 4 bases at J, with 14 bases between the two ends. CDR1 and CDR2 (germline): SGHTA, FQGNSA. The sequenced sample was blood. The rearrangement uses TRBV7-2 and TRBJ2-7, with D perhaps TRBD1 (5 bases). The clonotype comes from a girl aged 2-17 years with multiple sclerosis. The CDR3 reads CASSLEGLTVYEQYF. The CDR3 region has the DNA TGTGCCAGCAGCTTAGAGGGGTTGACAGTATACGAGCAGTACTTC.